One and the same sample provided the 15 T cell receptor beta chains below, sequenced in a study of T cell clones after liver transplantation. The repertoire was sequenced with immunoSEQ multiplex PCR; TCRdb's copy has only in-frame clones and lacks some. This sample carries about 76,000 clones, approximately 87% of them seen once, and the ten largest clones take roughly 3%. This material consisted of CD4+ T cells from blood, taken at the 22-month timepoint. These receptors all come from a human patient who received a liver transplant. Some T cells may arise from the graft donor.

This sequence joins TRBV10-3 and TRBJ1-2, with D unclear. This CDR3 has 12 amino acids. Germline V gene data show CDR1 as ENHRY and CDR2 as SYGVKD. V gave up 3 bases and J gave up 8 bases, with 10 bases separating them. In DNA form, the CDR3 reads TGTGCCATCAGTGACAGCGACGGGGGCTACACCTTC. Amino acid sequence: CAISDSDGGYTF.

This chain uses TRBV9 with TRBJ2-7; D is ambiguous. Germline V gene sequence: CDR1 SGDLS, CDR2 YYNGEE. V was trimmed by 3 bases and J by 2 bases, leaving 6 bases between them. The CDR3 consists of 12 residues. The CDR3 sequence is CASSAGTYEQYF. The CDR3 coding sequence is TGTGCCAGCAGCGCAGGTACCTACGAGCAGTACTTC.

Details on this clone: Other DNA sequences from this sample encode an identical CDR3 as well. This chain connects TRBV20-1 to TRBJ2-7; D may be TRBD1 or TRBD2 (5 bases each). Deletions cut 3 bases from V and 2 bases from J, with 5 bases between. The CDR3 loop spans 11 amino acids. Germline V gene data show CDR1 as DFQATT and CDR2 as SNEGSKA (reference sequence). The CDR3 reads CSARGAYEQYF. CDR3 coding DNA: TGCAGTGCTAGGGGGGCCTACGAGCAGTACTTC.

This rearrangement joins TRBV4-3 to TRBJ2-1; D remains ambiguous. V lost 1 base and J 2 bases, leaving 12 bases between the germline ends. The germline gives CDR1 LGHNA, CDR2 YSLEER. This CDR3 is 16 amino acids long. CDR3 bases: TGCGCCAGCAGCCAAGGGGTTCGAGTCACCTACAATGAGCAGTTCTTC. This sequence encodes CASSQGVRVTYNEQFF.

This sequence joins TRBV6-5 and TRBJ1-2; possibly TRBD1 for D (5 bases). The V end lost 0 bases, the J end lost 2 bases, and 10 bases lay between the germline ends. CDR3 size: 15 residues. The germline gives CDR1 MNHEY, CDR2 SVGAGI. The CDR3 reads CASSYSYGDNYGYTF. The CDR3 region has the DNA TGTGCCAGCAGTTACTCCTATGGGGACAACTATGGCTACACCTTC.

V and J are TRBV25-1 and TRBJ1-1, with 7 bases fitting TRBD1. Per germline, CDR1 MGHDK and CDR2 SYGVNS. J gave up 12 bases and V 6 bases, and 7 bases lay outside the gene matches. The CDR3 has 11 amino acids. CDR3 sequence: CASSKSGGTFF. The CDR3 coding sequence is TGTGCCAGCAGCAAGTCAGGGGGAACTTTCTTT.

In its sample, this clone ranks as medium-sized. This rearrangement joins TRBV7-2 to TRBJ2-5; D may be TRBD2 (6 bases). Trimming removed 4 bases from V and 5 bases from J, with 14 bases in between. CDR3 length equals 14 residues. Germline V lookup: CDR1 SGHTA, CDR2 FQGNSA. In nucleotides, the CDR3 is TGTGCCAGCAGCTGGGACTCCTCCGGGGAGACCCAGTACTTC. Residues: CASSWDSSGETQYF. The whole variable domain, filled in from reference TRBV7-2 and TRBJ2-5, reads GAGVSQSPSNKVTEKGKDVELRCDPISGHTALYWYRQSLGQGLEFLIYFQGNSAPDKSGLPSDRFSAERTGGSVSTLTIQRTQQEDSAVYLCASSWDSSGETQYFGPGTRLLVL.

The chain uses TRBV5-1 and TRBJ2-7; D assignment may be TRBD1 or TRBD2 (5 bases each). CDR3 length equals 14 residues. The V end lost 1 base, the J end lost 5 bases, and 13 bases lay between the germline ends. CDR1 SGHRS and CDR2 YFSETQ come from the germline V gene. The CDR3 nucleotides read TGCGCCAGCAGCTTGTCAGAGGGGTTCCACGAGCAGTACTTC. This gives the protein CASSLSEGFHEQYF.

The chain links TRBV6-6 to TRBJ1-5; D remains ambiguous. V lost 2 bases and J lost 3, with 5 bases in between. From germline, CDR1 is MNHNY and CDR2 SVGAGI (reference sequence). This CDR3 region has 13 residues. The CDR3 DNA sequence: TGTGCCAGCAGTTACGAGCTCAATCAGCCCCAGCATTTT. It specifies CASSYELNQPQHF.

The rearrangement uses TRBV25-1 and TRBJ1-2; D possibly corresponds to TRBD1 (5 bases). The CDR3 is 12 amino acids. Trimming removed 8 bases at V and 4 bases at J, with 11 bases between. Per germline, CDR1 MGHDK and CDR2 SYGVNS. The CDR3 nucleotides read TGTGCCAGCCCCGGGACGGTCTATGGCTACACCTTC. Translation: CASPGTVYGYTF.

This chain's CDR3 is CASSLILKGADTQYF. CDR3 in DNA: TGTGCCAGCAGCTTAATCCTAAAAGGGGCAGATACGCAGTATTTT. The chain links TRBV7-2 to TRBJ2-3; a possible D gene is TRBD1 (5 bases). Germline V gene data show CDR1 as SGHTA and CDR2 as FQGNSA. This CDR3 is built from 15 residues. V gave up 2 bases and J gave up 4 bases, with 13 bases separating them.

The CDR3 DNA reads TGTGCCAGCAGCAAAGTATGCGGGTCCCAAATATCCTACGAGCAGTACTTC. Encoded protein: CASSKVCGSQISYEQYF. V is TRBV21-1 and J is TRBJ2-7; TRBD2, the D gene given by the table, was not confirmed from the DNA. TRBV21-1 is tagged as a pseudogene. CDR3 length equals 17 residues.

A word on this clone: The same CDR3 is also encoded by other DNA sequences in this sample. This chain links TRBV4-3 with TRBJ2-5; 9 bases are a match to TRBD1. Germline loops: CDR1 LGHNA, CDR2 YSLEER. The CDR3 extends over 16 amino acids. V was clipped by 3 bases and J by 5 bases; unmatched bases: 10. CDR3: CASSHLTTGGGETQYF. The CDR3 DNA follows: TGCGCCAGCAGCCATCTCACCACAGGGGGCGGTGAGACCCAGTACTTC.

V is TRBV6-1 and J is TRBJ1-1; no clear D. Germline CDR1 is MNHNS and CDR2 is SASEGT. The CDR3 has 11 amino acids. The germline V and J ends were trimmed by 7 bases and 4 bases, with 7 bases remaining between them. The CDR3, as DNA: TGTGCCAGCATCCGTTTCACTGAAGCTTTCTTT. Translated, it gives CASIRFTEAFF.

This clone showed up just once. This sequence joins TRBV7-2 and TRBJ1-3, with D unresolved. Deletions cut 1 base from V and 0 bases from J, with 7 bases between. This CDR3 spans 15 amino acids. CDR1 is SGHTA and CDR2 is FQGNSA in the germline V gene. The chain's CDR3 is CASSLVGGSGNTIYF. CDR3 DNA: TGTGCCAGCAGCTTAGTGGGCGGCTCTGGAAACACCATATATTTT.